A selection of T cell receptor beta chains follows, all from one sample in a study of shared clonotypes between healthy human individuals. Sequencing was performed with immunoSEQ multiplex PCR; in TCRdb, only in-frame clones are kept and a portion is missing. This table holds approximately 980,000 clones, around 80% found once. Sequencing input: memory CD4+ T cells sorted from blood. Receptors were obtained from a man between 18 and 29 years old in good health. The CDR3 runs from the conserved cysteine through the conserved F or W.

J,V,length,CDR3
TRBJ2-7,TRBV28,12,CASTRAAYEQYF
TRBJ2-1,TRBV11-2,16,CASSLVQATGNNEQFF
TRBJ2-5,TRBV5-1,14,CASNRGQGKETQYF
TRBJ2-3,TRBV7-8,15,CASSWDLSSTDTQYF
TRBJ2-7,TRBV7-2,15,CASSRTSGGGYEQYF
TRBJ2-1,TRBV7-2,16,CASSLAAGALNNEQFF
TRBJ2-2,TRBV6-4,14,CASSASRNTGELFF
TRBJ2-3,TRBV25-1,15,CASSARDGPTDTQYF
TRBJ2-1,TRBV5-4,16,CASSVGTSGKGNEQFF
TRBJ2-2,TRBV30,14,CAWNQGGLIGELFF
TRBJ2-5,TRBV19,16,CASSISPSGSGETQYF
TRBJ1-3,TRBV2,12,CASRADGNTIYF
TRBJ2-5,TRBV10-3,12,CATQGGRETQYF
TRBJ1-6,TRBV19,12,CASMTGNSPLHF
TRBJ2-7,TRBV27,13,CASSVSIGYEQYF
TRBJ2-1,TRBV2,13,CASTPQGVDEQFF
TRBJ1-2,TRBV27,16,CASSLQGAGGNYGYTF
TRBJ2-5,TRBV18,13,CASSPTAQETQYF
TRBJ1-1,TRBV7-9,14,CASSSGQPNTEAFF
TRBJ1-5,TRBV30,15,CAWSVQKGNNQPQHF
TRBJ1-5,TRBV27,14,CASRGTGSGQPQHF
TRBJ2-7,TRBV6-6,14,CASSYSNPGYEQYF
TRBJ2-3,TRBV7-8,16,CASSLDGRAGTDTQYF
TRBJ2-5,TRBV30,14,CAWRGTGGSETQYF
TRBJ2-2,TRBV7-2,14,CASSLGRITGELFF
TRBJ1-3,TRBV19,14,CASIHYAGGNTIYF
TRBJ2-7,TRBV30,13,CAWSESPSYEQYF
TRBJ2-1,TRBV5-8,15,CASSMTLAGLNEQFF
TRBJ1-1,TRBV6-6,13,CASSSTSNTEAFF
TRBJ2-3,TRBV28,15,CASSFGTSGGDTQYF
TRBJ1-5,TRBV30,12,CAWSQGKLPQHF
TRBJ2-6,TRBV10-3,17,CAASGGQGDSGANVLTF
TRBJ2-4,TRBV4-3,19,CASSQEVGAGGLAKNIQYF
TRBJ1-5,TRBV15,14,CATSRDRGTQPQHF
TRBJ2-4,TRBV19,19,CASSMTSGGDSLAKNIQYF
TRBJ1-1,TRBV19,14,CASSKTGVETEAFF
TRBJ1-1,TRBV7-6,15,CASSLAPGVNTEAFF
TRBJ2-7,TRBV7-3,14,CASSPAGPGNEQYF
TRBJ1-4,TRBV4-1,15,CASSRQQSVNEKLFF
TRBJ2-3,TRBV6-1,16,CASSEGSGTTSDTQYF
TRBJ1-3,TRBV30,14,CAWSSDLSGNTIYF